This entry features one T cell receptor beta chain sequence. The CDR3 consists of 13 residues. In germline, CDR1 is LGHDT, CDR2 YNNKEL (reference sequence). Trimming took 3 bases from V and 1 from J, leaving 6 bases between them. Sequencing was performed with immunoSEQ multiplex PCR; in TCRdb, only in-frame clones are kept and a portion is missing. The sample records about 270,000 clones, 70% to 90% being singletons. Seattle's cohort entered during active infection and was followed longitudinally. This sample was included in a study of blood T cell repertoires in COVID-19. Study context: COVID-19 samples, acute and convalescent, were from the United States, Italy and Spain.

Source material: peripheral blood. The sequence was obtained from a woman in her twenties or thirties with COVID-19, enrolled during active disease. The V gene is TRBV3-1 (or the pseudogene TRBV3-2), the J gene TRBJ2-5, with D possibly being TRBD2 (6 bases). Here the CDR3 DNA reads TGTGCCAGCAGCCAGACTAGCCAAGAGACCCAGTACTTC. Protein: CASSQTSQETQYF.